This T cell receptor beta chain is from a study of metastatic and nonmetastatic thyroid tumors. In its sample, this clone was seen a few times. MiXCR was used by TCRdb to re-call the PCR reads. The data show 18,000 or so clones, 34% seen once. Trimming took 6 bases from V and 4 from J, leaving 21 bases between them. CDR3 length equals 16 residues. In germline, CDR1 is MNHEY, CDR2 SMNVEV (reference sequence). Among the patients, none had received any treatment before thyroid surgery. The sequenced material came from tumor tissue. This TCR derives from a female donor with papillary thyroid cancer or a benign thyroid nodule (not recorded which). Some clones in this sample may be carry-over from other donors' samples. The chain recombines TRBV27 with TRBJ1-1; D gene unclear. The chain's CDR3 is CASRSRLRVVSTEAFF. The DNA for the CDR3 is TGTGCCAGCAGGAGCAGGCTAAGGGTGGTTAGCACTGAAGCTTTCTTT.